This T cell receptor (beta chain) originates from a study of cytomegalovirus exposure and HLA in healthy donors. This clone was detected a few times. What it recognizes is unknown. Study conclusions and caveats: An analysis done earlier found most TCR beta V segments productive about 87% or about 30% of the time. Researchers reported in a later analysis that common viral pathogens appeared linked to several top clusters. Reports indicate that TCR beta sequences accurately predicted the HLA-A and HLA-B alleles of most subjects. Apparent HLA restriction characterized most CMV-associated TCR beta chains in a later analysis.

The PCR ran on 60 Vbeta and 13 Jbeta primers. The repertoire was sequenced with immunoSEQ multiplex PCR; TCRdb's copy has only in-frame clones and lacks some. The table includes 100,000 to 150,000 clones, around 73% detected once. The sequence came from a man in his thirties or forties in good health and CMV-seropositive. The sample consisted of PBMCs.

The CDR3 is CASRSLMALNTEAFF. CDR3 sequence (DNA): TGTGCCAGCAGGTCTTTGATGGCTTTGAACACTGAAGCTTTCTTT. The genes are TRBV27 and TRBJ1-1; D gene uncertain. Germline V CDR1 and CDR2: MNHEY, SMNVEV (reference sequence). V lost 6 bases to trimming and J lost 0 bases, with 14 bases between them. The CDR3 is made up of 15 amino acids.